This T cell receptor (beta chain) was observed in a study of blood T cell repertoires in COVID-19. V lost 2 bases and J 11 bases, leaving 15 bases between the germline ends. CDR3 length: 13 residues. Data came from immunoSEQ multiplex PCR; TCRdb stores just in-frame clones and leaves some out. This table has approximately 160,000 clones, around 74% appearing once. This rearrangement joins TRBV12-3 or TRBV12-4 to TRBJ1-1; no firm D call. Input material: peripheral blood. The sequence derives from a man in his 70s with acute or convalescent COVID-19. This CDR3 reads CASSLQTGVKAFF. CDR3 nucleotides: TGTGCCAGCAGTTTACAAACCGGGGTGAAGGCTTTCTTT.